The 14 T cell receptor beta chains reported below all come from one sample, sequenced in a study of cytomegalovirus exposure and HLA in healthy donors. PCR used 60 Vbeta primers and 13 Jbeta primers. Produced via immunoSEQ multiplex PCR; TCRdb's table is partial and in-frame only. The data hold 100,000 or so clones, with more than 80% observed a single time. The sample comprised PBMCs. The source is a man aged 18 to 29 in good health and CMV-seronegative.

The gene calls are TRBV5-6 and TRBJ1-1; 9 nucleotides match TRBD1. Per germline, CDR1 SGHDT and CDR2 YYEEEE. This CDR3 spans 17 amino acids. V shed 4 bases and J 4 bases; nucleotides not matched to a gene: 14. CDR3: CASSEGSGQGHSTEAFF. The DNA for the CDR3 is TGTGCCAGCAGCGAAGGATCGGGACAGGGTCATAGCACTGAAGCTTTCTTT. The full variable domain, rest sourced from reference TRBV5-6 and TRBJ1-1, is DAGVTQSPTHLIKTRGQQVTLRCSPKSGHDTVSWYQQALGQGPQFIFQYYEEEERQRGNFPDRFSGHQFPNYSSELNVNALLLGDSALYLCASSEGSGQGHSTEAFFGQGTRLTVV.

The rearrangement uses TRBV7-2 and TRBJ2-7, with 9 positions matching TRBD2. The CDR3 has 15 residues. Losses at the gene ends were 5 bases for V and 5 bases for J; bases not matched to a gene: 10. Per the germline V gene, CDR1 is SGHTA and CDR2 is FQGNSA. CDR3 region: CASSKRLAGRHEQYF. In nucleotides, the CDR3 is TGTGCCAGCAGCAAAAGGCTAGCGGGGAGGCACGAGCAGTACTTC.

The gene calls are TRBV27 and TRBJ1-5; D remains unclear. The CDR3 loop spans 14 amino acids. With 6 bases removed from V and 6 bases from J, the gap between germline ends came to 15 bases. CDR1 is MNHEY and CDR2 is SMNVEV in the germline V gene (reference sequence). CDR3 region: CASRATEFVQPQHF. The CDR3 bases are TGTGCCAGCAGGGCTACAGAGTTTGTTCAGCCCCAGCATTTT.

The DNA of the CDR3 is TGTGCCAGCAGTAGTAGCGGGACCGGGGAGCTGTTTTTT. Its translation: CASSSSGTGELFF. The chain employs TRBV7-6 and TRBJ2-2; TRBD2 aligns across 7 bases. The CDR3 runs 13 residues. Trimming removed 6 bases from V and 5 bases from J; junction bases left unmatched: 3. CDR1 and CDR2 from the germline V gene are SGHVS and FNYEAQ.

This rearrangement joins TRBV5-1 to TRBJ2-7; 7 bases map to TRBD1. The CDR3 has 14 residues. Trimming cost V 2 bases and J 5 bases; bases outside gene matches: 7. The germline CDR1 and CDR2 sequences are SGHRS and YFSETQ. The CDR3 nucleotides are TGCGCCAGCAGCTTATGGACAGGTGGAAACGAGCAGTACTTC. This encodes CASSLWTGGNEQYF.

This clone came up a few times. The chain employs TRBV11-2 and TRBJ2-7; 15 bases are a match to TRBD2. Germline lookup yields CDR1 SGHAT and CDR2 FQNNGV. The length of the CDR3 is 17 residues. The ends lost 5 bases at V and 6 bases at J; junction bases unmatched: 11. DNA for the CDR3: TGTGCCAGCAGCCCCTCCCCTGGACTAGCGGGAGGGCGCGAGCAGTACTTC. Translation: CASSPSPGLAGGREQYF.

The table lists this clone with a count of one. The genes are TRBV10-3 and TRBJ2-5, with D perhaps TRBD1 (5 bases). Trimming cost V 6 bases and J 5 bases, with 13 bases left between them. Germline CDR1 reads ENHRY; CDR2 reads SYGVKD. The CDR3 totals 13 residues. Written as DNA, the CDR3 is TGTGCCATCAGAGGGGTTCTTGGGGAGACCCAGTACTTC. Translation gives CAIRGVLGETQYF.

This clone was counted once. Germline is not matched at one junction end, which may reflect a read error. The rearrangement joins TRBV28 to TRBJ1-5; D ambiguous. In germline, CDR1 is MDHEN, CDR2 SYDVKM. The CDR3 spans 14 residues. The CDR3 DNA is TGTGTCAGCAGCACAATGCAGCGTGGTCAGCCCCAGCATTTT. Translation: CVSSTMQRGQPQHF.

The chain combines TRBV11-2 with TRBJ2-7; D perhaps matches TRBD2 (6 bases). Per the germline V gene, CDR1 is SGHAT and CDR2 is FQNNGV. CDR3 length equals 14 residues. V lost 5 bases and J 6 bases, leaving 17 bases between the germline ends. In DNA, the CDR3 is TGTGCCAGCAGCCTACTCCGCGGGGTTGGCGAGCAGTACTTC. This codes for CASSLLRGVGEQYF.

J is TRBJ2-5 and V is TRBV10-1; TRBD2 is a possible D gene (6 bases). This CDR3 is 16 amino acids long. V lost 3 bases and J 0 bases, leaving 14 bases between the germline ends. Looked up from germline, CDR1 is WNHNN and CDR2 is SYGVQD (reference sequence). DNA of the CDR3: TGCGCCAGCAGTGAACTTGCGGGGCCGTACCAAGAGACCCAGTACTTC. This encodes CASSELAGPYQETQYF.

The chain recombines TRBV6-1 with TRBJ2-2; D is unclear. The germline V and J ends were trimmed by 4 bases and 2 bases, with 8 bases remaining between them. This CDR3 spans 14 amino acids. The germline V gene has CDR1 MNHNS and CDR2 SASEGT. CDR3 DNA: TGTGCCAGCAGTGGGTACTTAAACACCGGGGAGCTGTTTTTT. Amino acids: CASSGYLNTGELFF.

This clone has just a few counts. CDR3 loop: CASSVGGVRDTEAFF. CDR3 bases: TGTGCCAGCAGCGTGGGGGGTGTTAGGGACACTGAAGCTTTCTTT. This rearrangement joins TRBV9 to TRBJ1-1; TRBD1 might be the D (5 bases). CDR3 size: 15 residues. Germline V CDR1 and CDR2: SGDLS, YYNGEE. Trimming cost V 2 bases and J 3 bases, with 14 bases left between them.

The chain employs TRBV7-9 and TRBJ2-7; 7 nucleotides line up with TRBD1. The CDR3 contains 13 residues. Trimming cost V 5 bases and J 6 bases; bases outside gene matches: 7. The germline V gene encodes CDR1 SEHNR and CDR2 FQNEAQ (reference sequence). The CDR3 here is CASSLEGAREQYF. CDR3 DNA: TGTGCCAGCAGCCTCGAGGGGGCGCGCGAGCAGTACTTC.

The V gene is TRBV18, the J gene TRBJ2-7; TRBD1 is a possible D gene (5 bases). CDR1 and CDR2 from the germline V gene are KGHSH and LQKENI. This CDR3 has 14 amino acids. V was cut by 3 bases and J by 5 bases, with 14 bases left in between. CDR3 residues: CASSPTAGSDEQYF. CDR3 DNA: TGTGCCAGCTCACCTACGGCAGGGTCAGACGAGCAGTACTTC.